Below, 25 T cell receptor beta chains from the same sample are listed, as sequenced in a study of cytomegalovirus exposure and HLA in healthy donors (dated 2017 in TCRdb). Library preparation was by the immunoSEQ multiplex PCR assay. TCRdb holds this immuneACCESS table with in-frame rearrangements only. Some clones are missing; in checked studies, unresolved V genes explain under half, and the rest has no known cause. Recorded for this sample are 120,000 or so clones; around 90% of them occurred a single time. 1.5% to 2% of the sample belongs to the ten largest clones. Sequencing input: PBMCs. The receptors were sampled from a young woman in good health and CMV-seronegative.

The CDR3 is CASSSDTPGANYGYTF. DNA of the CDR3: TGCGCCAGCAGCTCGGACACCCCGGGCGCTAACTATGGCTACACCTTC. The rearrangement links TRBV5-1 to TRBJ1-2, with a weak D call TRBD1 (5 bases). Germline CDR1 reads SGHRS; CDR2 reads YFSETQ. The CDR3 loop spans 16 amino acids. V shed 3 bases and J shed 0 bases, with 15 bases lying between them.

The chain has TRBV4-2 and TRBJ1-2; a weak D match, TRBD1 (6 bases). V lost 6 bases to trimming and J lost 8 bases, with 10 bases between them. The V gene's germline CDR1 is LGHNA and CDR2 YNFKEQ. The CDR3 totals 11 residues. CDR3 region: CASRGTLGYTF. In DNA, the CDR3 is TGTGCCAGCAGAGGGACACTCGGCTACACCTTC.

The rearrangement links TRBV2 to TRBJ1-5, with a possible D match to TRBD1 (5 bases). This CDR3 has 12 amino acids. Germline V CDR1 and CDR2: SNHLY, FYNNEI. V was trimmed by 6 bases and J by 7 bases, leaving 10 bases between them. Written as DNA, the CDR3 is TGTGCCAGCAGAGGGGTGGGACAGCCCCAGCATTTT. Translation gives CASRGVGQPQHF.

V usage is TRBV30 and J usage is TRBJ1-2; unclear D gene. Looked up from germline, CDR1 is GTSNPN and CDR2 is SVGIG (reference sequence). V gave up 4 bases and J gave up 6 bases, with 15 bases separating them. This CDR3 comprises 13 residues. This CDR3 is CAWKRRGEDGYTF. CDR3 bases: TGTGCCTGGAAGCGGCGGGGAGAGGATGGCTACACCTTC.

This sequence joins TRBV7-9 and TRBJ2-7, with TRBD1 matching 7 bases. Germline assignment: CDR1 SEHNR and CDR2 FQNEAQ (reference sequence). V trimming: 3 bases; J trimming: 7 bases; junction bases outside the gene matches: 12. The CDR3 is made up of 15 amino acids. CDR3 sequence: CASSFGGQVGREQYF. DNA for the CDR3: TGTGCCAGCAGCTTTGGTGGACAGGTTGGTCGTGAGCAGTACTTC.

This rearrangement joins TRBV27 to TRBJ1-5; no reliable D call. The V gene lost 2 bases and the J gene lost 0 bases, with 8 bases spanning the gap. The CDR3 spans 15 residues. Germline V CDR1 and CDR2: MNHEY, SMNVEV (reference sequence). As DNA, the CDR3 is TGTGCCAGCAGTTTAGGAGGGTTTAGCAATCAGCCCCAGCATTTT. Translation: CASSLGGFSNQPQHF.

The gene calls are TRBV4-3 and TRBJ2-4; possibly TRBD1 for D (6 bases). CDR3 length: 19 residues. Germline loops: CDR1 LGHNA, CDR2 YSLEER. Trimming removed 4 bases at V and 0 bases at J, with 22 bases between. Written as DNA, the CDR3 is TGCGCCAGCAGCCCCACCCTGTGGGGGCGGGCTCTAGCCAAAAACATTCAGTACTTC. It specifies CASSPTLWGRALAKNIQYF.

The V and J genes are TRBV6-6 and TRBJ2-7; D is perhaps TRBD1 (6 bases). This CDR3 region has 14 residues. Trimming stripped 6 bases from V and 4 bases from J, with 16 bases between. Germline assignment: CDR1 MNHNY and CDR2 SVGAGI (reference sequence). The CDR3 DNA is TGTGCCAGCAGCAACAGGGCTTCGGGATACGAGCAGTACTTC. Its protein is CASSNRASGYEQYF.

This clone appeared a few times. J is TRBJ1-2 and V is TRBV19; maybe TRBD1 (5 bases). There are 12 residues in the CDR3. Trimming shortened V by 7 bases and J by 4 bases, and 10 bases separated the two germline ends. Germline loops: CDR1 LNHDA, CDR2 SQIVND (reference sequence). This chain's CDR3 is CASTLDSYGYTF. In nucleotides, the CDR3 is TGTGCCAGTACCCTCGACAGCTATGGCTACACCTTC. Full variable domain (outside the CDR3, taken from reference TRBV19 and TRBJ1-2): DGGITQSPKYLFRKEGQNVTLSCEQNLNHDAMYWYRQDPGQGLRLIYYSQIVNDFQKGDIAEGYSVSREKKESFPLTVTSAQKNPTAFYLCASTLDSYGYTFGSGTRLTVV.

The chain links TRBV11-1 to TRBJ2-7; 7 nucleotides match TRBD1. V lost 5 bases to trimming and J lost 3 bases; unmatched junction nucleotides: 7. In germline, CDR1 is SGHAT, CDR2 FQDESV (reference sequence). This CDR3 region has 14 residues. The CDR3 sequence is CASSETGSHYEQYF. The CDR3 nucleotides read TGTGCCAGCAGCGAGACAGGGTCCCACTACGAGCAGTACTTC.

This clone is a singleton in its sample. The chain is built from TRBV28 and TRBJ2-3; no definite D call. The ends were cut back, 5 bases at V and 8 bases at J, with 29 bases in the middle. CDR3 length equals 18 residues. CDR1 MDHEN and CDR2 SYDVKM come from the germline V gene. CDR3 region: CASSAMVGPSGLLGTQYF. The CDR3 DNA sequence: TGTGCCAGCAGTGCTATGGTGGGCCCGTCTGGATTGTTGGGTACGCAGTATTTT.

This sequence joins TRBV12-5 and TRBJ2-7; TRBD1 is a possible D gene (6 bases). Germline values: CDR1 LGHNT, CDR2 FRNRAP. V was cut by 9 bases and J by 2 bases, with 17 bases left in between. This CDR3 spans 14 amino acids. The CDR3 region has the DNA TGTGCTAGACTAGGCCAGGGGTCCCCCTACGAGCAGTACTTC. Its translation: CARLGQGSPYEQYF.

The sample holds a few counts of this clone. Other DNA sequences in this sample translate to the same CDR3. The chain has TRBV30 and TRBJ1-2; 8 bases are shared with TRBD1. Germline values: CDR1 GTSNPN, CDR2 SVGIG (reference sequence). V shed 3 bases and J 8 bases; nucleotides not matched to a gene: 2. The CDR3 contains 11 residues. CDR3 protein: CAWSGTGGYTF. The DNA for the CDR3 is TGTGCCTGGAGCGGGACAGGAGGCTACACCTTC.

V usage is TRBV20-1 and J usage is TRBJ1-1; D possibly corresponds to TRBD1 (5 bases). Germline V gives CDR1 DFQATT, CDR2 SNEGSKA (reference sequence). The V gene lost 8 bases and the J gene lost 1 base, with 8 bases spanning the gap. The CDR3 sequence is 11 residues long. The CDR3 loop is CSTDRNTEAFF. For the CDR3, the DNA is TGCAGTACCGACAGGAACACTGAAGCTTTCTTT.

This clone was counted a single time. This chain connects TRBV30 to TRBJ2-5; 9 nucleotides agree with TRBD1. Germline lookup yields CDR1 GTSNPN and CDR2 SVGIG (reference sequence). The CDR3 consists of 15 residues. V lost 4 bases to trimming and J lost 9 bases; unmatched junction nucleotides: 15. In nucleotides, the CDR3 is TGTGCCTGGAAAACCACCGGGACAGGGCCGTTGCCCCAGTACTTC. Encoded protein: CAWKTTGTGPLPQYF.

As DNA, the CDR3 is TGTGCCAGCAGTTTAACGGGATTCGGGGTCAATCAGCCCCAGCATTTT. Residues: CASSLTGFGVNQPQHF. The V gene is TRBV28, the J gene TRBJ1-5; D uncertain. The V end lost 2 bases, the J end lost 3 bases, and 14 bases lay between the germline ends. Germline CDR1 is MDHEN and CDR2 is SYDVKM. The CDR3 extends over 16 amino acids.

J is TRBJ2-1 and V is TRBV10-2; 11 bases match TRBD2. The CDR3 contains 14 residues. The V segment lost 8 bases and the J segment 4 bases; nucleotides outside the gene matches: 4. Germline V gene sequence: CDR1 WSHSY, CDR2 SAAADI. CDR3 loop: CASGVAGGYNEQFF. In DNA form, the CDR3 reads TGCGCCAGCGGGGTAGCGGGGGGGTACAATGAGCAGTTCTTC.

J is TRBJ2-7 and V is TRBV7-9; 8 bases line up with TRBD1. V dropped 5 bases and J dropped 3; count of bases not matched to a gene: 9. Germline V gene data show CDR1 as SEHNR and CDR2 as FQNEAQ (reference sequence). There are 15 residues in the CDR3. Here the CDR3 DNA reads TGTGCCAGCAGCGACCCCGGACAGGGTGGCTACGAGCAGTACTTC. Protein sequence: CASSDPGQGGYEQYF. The variable domain in full, completed from reference TRBV7-9 and TRBJ2-7, reads DTGVSQNPRHKITKRGQNVTFRCDPISEHNRLYWYRQTLGQGPEFLTYFQNEAQLEKSRLLSDRFSAERPKGSFSTLEIQRTEQGDSAMYLCASSDPGQGGYEQYFGPGTRLTVT.

V usage is TRBV14 and J usage is TRBJ2-3; D is possibly TRBD2 (6 bases). The CDR3 is made up of 15 amino acids. V was trimmed by 4 bases and J by 6 bases, leaving 17 bases between them. CDR1 is SGHDN and CDR2 is FVKESK in the germline V gene. The CDR3, as DNA: TGTGCCAGCAGCCTAGGAGGGGCAGGGTTGGATACGCAGTATTTT. It codes for CASSLGGAGLDTQYF.

The chain employs TRBV2 and TRBJ2-7, with 7 bases matching TRBD2. The V gene's germline CDR1 is SNHLY and CDR2 FYNNEI. The CDR3 totals 15 residues. Unmatched junction bases numbered 8, after V lost 0 bases and J lost 6 bases. CDR3 loop: CASSEALAGDREQYF. The CDR3 DNA reads as TGTGCCAGCAGTGAAGCGCTGGCGGGGGATCGCGAGCAGTACTTC.

The chain recombines TRBV28 with TRBJ1-6, with TRBD1 identical over 8 bases. Germline CDR1 reads MDHEN; CDR2 reads SYDVKM. The CDR3 covers 15 residues. V lost 11 bases to trimming and J lost 3 bases; unmatched junction nucleotides: 9. DNA of the CDR3: TGTGCCTATCGACAGGGGACAAACTATAATTCACCCCTCCACTTT. This encodes CAYRQGTNYNSPLHF.

J is TRBJ2-5 and V is TRBV2; 7 nucleotides agree with TRBD2. There are 16 residues in the CDR3. V dropped 2 bases and J dropped 5; count of bases not matched to a gene: 11. Germline CDR1 reads SNHLY; CDR2 reads FYNNEI. The CDR3 is CASSESRGGAWETQYF. The CDR3 region has the DNA TGTGCCAGCAGTGAAAGTCGGGGAGGGGCGTGGGAGACCCAGTACTTC.

This sequence joins TRBV13 and TRBJ2-6; no definite D call. Trimming shortened V by 4 bases and J by 0 bases, and 7 bases separated the two germline ends. The CDR3 loop spans 15 amino acids. The germline V gene encodes CDR1 PRHDT and CDR2 FYEKMQ (reference sequence). In DNA form, the CDR3 reads TGTGCCAGCAGCTACTTCCGCTCTGGGGCCAACGTCCTGACTTTC. The encoded protein is CASSYFRSGANVLTF.

The chain employs TRBV5-5 and TRBJ2-7; 8 nucleotides align to TRBD2. The CDR3 consists of 14 residues. Unmatched junction bases numbered 7, after V lost 5 bases and J lost 3 bases. CDR1 is SGHKS, CDR2 YYEKEE, per germline (reference sequence). DNA for the CDR3: TGTGCCAGCAGACCTGGGACTAGTGACTACGAGCAGTACTTC. It yields the protein CASRPGTSDYEQYF.

This chain connects TRBV29-1 to TRBJ2-7; 7 positions match TRBD1. Germline CDR1 SQVTM, CDR2 ANQGSEA. The CDR3 consists of 11 residues. The V segment lost 7 bases and the J segment 3 bases; nucleotides outside the gene matches: 3. The CDR3 sequence: CSAGDSYEQYF. CDR3 DNA: TGCAGCGCAGGGGACAGCTACGAGCAGTACTTC.